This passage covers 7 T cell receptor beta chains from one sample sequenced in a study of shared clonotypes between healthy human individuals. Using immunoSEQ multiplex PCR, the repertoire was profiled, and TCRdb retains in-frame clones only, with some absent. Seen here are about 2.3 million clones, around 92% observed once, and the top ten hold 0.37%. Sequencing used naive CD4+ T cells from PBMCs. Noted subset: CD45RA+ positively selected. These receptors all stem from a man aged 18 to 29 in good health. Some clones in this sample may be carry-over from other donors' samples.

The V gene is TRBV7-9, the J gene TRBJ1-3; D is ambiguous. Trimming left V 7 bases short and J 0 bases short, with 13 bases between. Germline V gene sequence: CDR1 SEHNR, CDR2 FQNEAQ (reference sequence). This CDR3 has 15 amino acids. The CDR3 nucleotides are TGTGCCAGCAAACACGACGGTAGCTCTGGAAACACCATATATTTT. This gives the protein CASKHDGSSGNTIYF.

The CDR3 nucleotides read TGTGCCAGCAGCTTGATAGACAGGGGCGACATGAACACTGAAGCTTTCTTT. Amino acid sequence: CASSLIDRGDMNTEAFF. The chain joins TRBV5-4 to TRBJ1-1; TRBD1 matches at 8 bases. The CDR3 totals 17 residues. CDR1 and CDR2 (germline): SGHNT, YYREEE (reference sequence). The junction had 8 bases not matched to a gene; V was cut back by 1 base and J by 0 bases.

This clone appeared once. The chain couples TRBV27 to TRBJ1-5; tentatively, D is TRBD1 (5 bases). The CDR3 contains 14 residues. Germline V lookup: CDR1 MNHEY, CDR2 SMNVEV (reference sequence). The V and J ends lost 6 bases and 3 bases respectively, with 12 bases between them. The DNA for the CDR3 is TGTGCCAGCAGGGCCCGGACATTCAATCAGCCCCAGCATTTT. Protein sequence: CASRARTFNQPQHF.

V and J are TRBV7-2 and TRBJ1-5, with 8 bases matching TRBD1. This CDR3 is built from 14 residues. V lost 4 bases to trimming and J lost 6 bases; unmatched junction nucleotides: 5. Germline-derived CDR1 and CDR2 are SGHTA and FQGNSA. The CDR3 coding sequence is TGTGCCAGCAGCTCAAGACAGGGGCGTCAGCCCCAGCATTTT. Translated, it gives CASSSRQGRQPQHF.

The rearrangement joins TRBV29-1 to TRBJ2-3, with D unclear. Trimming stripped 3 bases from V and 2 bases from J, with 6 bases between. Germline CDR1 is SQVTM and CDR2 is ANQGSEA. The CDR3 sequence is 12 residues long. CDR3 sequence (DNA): TGCAGCGTTGACAGAAACACAGATACGCAGTATTTT. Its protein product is CSVDRNTDTQYF.

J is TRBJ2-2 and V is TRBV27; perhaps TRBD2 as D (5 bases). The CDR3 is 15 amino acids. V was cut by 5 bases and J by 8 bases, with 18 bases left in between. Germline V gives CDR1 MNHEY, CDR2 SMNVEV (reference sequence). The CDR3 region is CASSESGNTGGELFF. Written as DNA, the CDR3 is TGTGCCAGCAGTGAGTCGGGGAACACCGGAGGGGAGCTGTTTTTT.

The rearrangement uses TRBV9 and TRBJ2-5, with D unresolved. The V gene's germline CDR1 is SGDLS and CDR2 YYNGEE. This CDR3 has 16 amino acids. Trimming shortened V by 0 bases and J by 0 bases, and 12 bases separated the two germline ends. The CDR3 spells CASSVDAALYQETQYF. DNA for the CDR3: TGTGCCAGCAGCGTAGATGCGGCCTTGTACCAAGAGACCCAGTACTTC.